The 3 T cell receptor beta chains presented below share a single source sample, sequenced in a study of control samples from healthy donors and cancer patients. This table comes from immunoSEQ multiplex PCR, and its TCRdb copy is limited to in-frame clones, with some not included. In the table there are over 85,000 clones, 80% to 95% of which are singletons. The specimen sequenced was blood. The receptors were sampled from a woman aged 25 to 39 in good health.

This clone is a singleton in its sample. V is TRBV24-1 and J is TRBJ2-2; D is perhaps TRBD1 (6 bases). V was cut by 3 bases and J by 5 bases, with 21 bases left in between. The CDR3 is 18 amino acids. From germline, CDR1 is KGHDR and CDR2 SFDVKD. CDR3 in DNA: TGTGCCACCAGTGATCCAATTTCGGGACAAGATGATACCGGGGAGCTGTTTTTT. Amino acids: CATSDPISGQDDTGELFF.

The J gene is TRBJ2-2, the V gene TRBV7-2, with D possibly TRBD1 on 7 matching bases. This CDR3 region has 15 residues. Germline-derived CDR1 and CDR2 are SGHTA and FQGNSA. V was clipped by 1 base and J by 4 bases, with 10 bases between them. The CDR3 nucleotides read TGTGCCAGCAGCTTAGGGAGGGGGCCCACCGGGGAGCTGTTTTTT. This encodes CASSLGRGPTGELFF.

V is TRBV7-9 and J is TRBJ2-7; 8 bases agree with TRBD1. Germline V gives CDR1 SEHNR, CDR2 FQNEAQ (reference sequence). V lost 5 bases, J lost 3 bases, and 3 bases stayed unmatched. The CDR3 length is 13 residues. CDR3 sequence reads: CASSIGQGYEQYF. The CDR3 DNA sequence: TGTGCCAGCAGCATCGGACAGGGCTACGAGCAGTACTTC.